This T cell receptor beta chain was sequenced during a study of blood T cell repertoires in COVID-19. Overall study: There were acute and convalescent COVID-19 samples, and they came from the United States, Italy and Spain. T cells, B-cell-depleted T cells, or PBMCs supplied cDNA or gDNA.

Germline V gene sequence: CDR1 SGDLS, CDR2 YYNGEE. J lost 4 bases, V lost 4 bases, and 6 bases had no gene match. The CDR3 is 15 amino acids. In the authors' methods: Reference gene primer amplification gave nucleated cell count estimates. The repertoire was sequenced with immunoSEQ multiplex PCR; TCRdb's copy has only in-frame clones and lacks some. D and trimming come from the DNA, and the V and J calls and clone size come from that table. The data contain some 150,000 clones, more than 65% of them singletons. This TCR was sampled from a human donor in a cohort sampled during active COVID-19. The V call is TRBV9, the J call TRBJ1-5, with TRBD1 identical over 9 bases. Sequencing was carried out using peripheral blood. CDR3 region: CASSFGTGWNQPQHF. DNA of the CDR3: TGTGCCAGCAGCTTCGGGACAGGGTGGAATCAGCCCCAGCATTTT.